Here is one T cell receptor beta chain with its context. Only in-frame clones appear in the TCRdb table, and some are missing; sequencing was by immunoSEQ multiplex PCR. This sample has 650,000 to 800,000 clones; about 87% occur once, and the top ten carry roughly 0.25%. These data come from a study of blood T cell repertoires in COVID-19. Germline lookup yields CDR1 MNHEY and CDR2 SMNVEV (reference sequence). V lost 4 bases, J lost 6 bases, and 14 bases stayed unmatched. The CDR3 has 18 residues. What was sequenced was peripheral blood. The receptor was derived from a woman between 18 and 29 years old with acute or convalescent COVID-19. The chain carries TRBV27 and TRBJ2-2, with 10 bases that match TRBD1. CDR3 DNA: TGTGCCAGCAGTTCCTGGACCCAGAGACAGGGGGCTTCCGGGGAGCTGTTTTTT. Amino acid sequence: CASSSWTQRQGASGELFF.